The T cell receptor beta chain under discussion was sequenced for a study of shared clonotypes between healthy human individuals. Study-wide results and caveats: Generally, estimated richness proved larger in naive subsets than it did in memory subsets.

Germline-derived CDR1 and CDR2 are LNHDA and SQIVND (reference sequence). V was trimmed by 9 bases and J by 6 bases, leaving 6 bases between them. The CDR3 is 9 residues long. With regard to this clone: No antigen is known for it. Other nucleotide sequences in the sample specify the same CDR3.

The repertoire was sequenced with immunoSEQ multiplex PCR; TCRdb's copy has only in-frame clones and lacks some. Among approximately 2.1 million clones listed, over 85% were seen once. The chain joins TRBV19 to TRBJ2-7; D not resolved. Source material: naive CD4+ T cells from PBMCs. Subset meaning: CD45RA+ positively selected. The clonotype comes from a man younger than 35 in good health. Some clones in this sample may be carry-over from other donors' samples. The CDR3 loop reads CASRREQYF. The CDR3 DNA is TGTGCCAGCAGACGCGAGCAGTACTTC.